These 7 T cell receptor beta chains were sequenced from one sample in a study of persistence of HIV-infected CD4 T cells. The antigens these receptors bind are not known. The immunoSEQ assay was version 4, run in survey mode. Sequencing was performed with immunoSEQ multiplex PCR; in TCRdb, only in-frame clones are kept and a portion is missing. Of about 36,000 clones listed, over 75% are singletons. An overlapping HIV-1 Gag peptide pool stimulated these cells at 0.95 to 1 ug/peptide/mL. CD40L-negative CD69-negative CD45RO-high memory CD4+ T cells were sorted as populations depleted of antigen-responding cells. This specimen consisted of cultured CD4+ T cells from PBMCs, obtained from a patient who received antiretroviral therapy. Receptors were obtained from an adult with HIV. The donor label of this sample is uncertain.

The CDR3 is CASSYRDRGDSPLHF. In DNA, the CDR3 is TGTGCCAGCAGTTACCGGGACAGGGGGGATTCACCCCTCCACTTT. This chain joins TRBV6-5 and TRBJ1-6; 11 positions agree with TRBD1. V lost 2 bases, J lost 8 bases, and 2 bases stayed unmatched. The CDR3 extends over 15 amino acids. Germline lookup yields CDR1 MNHEY and CDR2 SVGAGI.

The chain combines TRBV6-5 with TRBJ2-3; D is perhaps TRBD2 (6 bases). Germline V gene sequence: CDR1 MNHEY, CDR2 SVGAGI. CDR3 length equals 15 residues. The V end was cut by 7 bases, the J end by 0 bases, with 14 bases between. The CDR3 DNA reads as TGTGCCAGCAAATACCGGGGGTCTAGCACAGATACGCAGTATTTT. As protein: CASKYRGSSTDTQYF.

V gene TRBV18 combines with J gene TRBJ1-1; tentative D call: TRBD1 (5 bases). Germline CDR1 reads KGHSH; CDR2 reads LQKENI. Trimming removed 3 bases from V and 0 bases from J, with 14 bases in between. There are 16 residues in the CDR3. CDR3 nucleotides: TGTGCCAGCTCACCCAGTGTGGCAGGGTTGAACACTGAAGCTTTCTTT. Protein product: CASSPSVAGLNTEAFF.

The chain couples TRBV19 to TRBJ1-5; 11 bases map to TRBD1. The CDR3 totals 17 residues. V shed 6 bases, J shed 7 bases, and the junction held 14 bases outside the gene matches. CDR1 is LNHDA, CDR2 SQIVND, per germline (reference sequence). Here the CDR3 DNA reads TGTGCCAGTAGCGCCACCTCCGGACAGGGGGCATGGCAGCCCCAGCATTTT. It specifies CASSATSGQGAWQPQHF.

V is TRBV18 and J is TRBJ1-5, with a possible D match to TRBD1 (6 bases). This CDR3 is 14 amino acids long. V was pared by 3 bases and J by 7 bases, with 13 bases between. Per the germline V gene, CDR1 is KGHSH and CDR2 is LQKENI. The CDR3 is CASSPGTPNQPQHF. Here the CDR3 DNA reads TGTGCCAGCTCACCCGGGACACCCAACCAGCCCCAGCATTTT.

This chain links TRBV5-1 with TRBJ2-3; 10 bases agree with TRBD2. This CDR3 is built from 17 residues. Germline CDR1 and CDR2: SGHRS and YFSETQ. The V and J ends lost 1 base and 4 bases, in that order; junction bases with no gene match: 9. The CDR3: CASSLPETSGPADTQYF. The CDR3 coding sequence is TGCGCCAGCAGCTTGCCCGAGACTAGCGGGCCCGCAGATACGCAGTATTTT. Complete variable domain (other parts from reference TRBV5-1 and TRBJ2-3): KAGVTQTPRYLIKTRGQQVTLSCSPISGHRSVSWYQQTPGQGLQFLFEYFSETQRNKGNFPGRFSGRQFSNSRSEMNVSTLELGDSALYLCASSLPETSGPADTQYFGPGTRLTVL.

The chain combines TRBV6-1 with TRBJ2-3, with no clear D. Trimming cost V 0 bases and J 2 bases, with 9 bases left between them. Germline loops: CDR1 MNHNS, CDR2 SASEGT. The CDR3 totals 15 residues. The CDR3 DNA is TGTGCCAGCAGTGAAGCCTACAACCCCACAGATACGCAGTATTTT. It specifies CASSEAYNPTDTQYF.